This T cell receptor (beta chain) was sequenced during a study of cytomegalovirus exposure and HLA in healthy donors. Only in-frame clones appear in the TCRdb table, and some are missing; sequencing was by immunoSEQ multiplex PCR. This sample has 200,000 to 300,000 clones; about 92% occur once, and the top ten carry approximately 3.1%. Broader study findings: Specific recognition of CMV antigens was confirmed in vitro for a few chains (all CMV-associated). Usually a TCR sequence was rare, but some public TCRs were found in many donors.

Losses at the gene ends were 5 bases for V and 1 base for J; bases not matched to a gene: 10. The CDR3 is 17 residues long. The germline gives CDR1 SGHAT, CDR2 FQDESV (reference sequence). A note on this clone: The target antigen is unknown.

Sequencing was done on a sample of PBMCs. The origin of this receptor is a woman under 40 in good health and CMV-seronegative. The chain has TRBV11-1 and TRBJ2-4; 8 positions agree with TRBD1. The CDR3, as DNA: TGTGCCAGCAGCCCCGGACAGGGCAAAGGGGCCAAAAACATTCAGTACTTC. Its protein is CASSPGQGKGAKNIQYF.